The 23 T cell receptor beta chains reported below all come from one sample, sequenced in a study of cytomegalovirus exposure and HLA in healthy donors. The study ran its PCR with 60 Vbeta and 13 Jbeta primers. Generated by immunoSEQ multiplex PCR, the TCRdb table keeps only in-frame clones and is missing some. The repertoire has fewer than 250,000 clones, under 85% of them found once; the top ten carry about a tenth. The specimen sequenced was PBMCs. These receptors came from a woman between 50 and 59 years old in good health and CMV-seropositive.

The V and J genes are TRBV2 and TRBJ1-4; D remains unclear. The V end lost 7 bases, the J end lost 4 bases, and 13 bases lay between the germline ends. In germline, CDR1 is SNHLY, CDR2 FYNNEI. The CDR3 has 14 residues. The CDR3 DNA reads TGTGCCAGCACCCGCGGCAGCAATAATGAAAAACTGTTTTTT. It encodes CASTRGSNNEKLFF.

The chain carries TRBV2 and TRBJ1-4, with TRBD1 as a possible D gene (5 bases). The CDR3 totals 16 residues. Per germline, CDR1 SNHLY and CDR2 FYNNEI. The V end lost 6 bases, the J end lost 8 bases, and 22 bases lay between the germline ends. The CDR3 sequence is CASRAPEGTTDEKLFF. The CDR3 DNA follows: TGTGCCAGCAGGGCCCCGGAGGGAACGACAGACGAAAAACTGTTTTTT.

The chain employs TRBV5-1 and TRBJ2-6, with D possibly being TRBD1 (5 bases). Per germline, CDR1 SGHRS and CDR2 YFSETQ. This CDR3 contains 16 residues. V lost 4 bases to trimming and J lost 2 bases, with 13 bases between them. CDR3 sequence reads: CASSPDIGAGANVLTF. Here the CDR3 DNA reads TGCGCCAGCAGCCCGGACATTGGGGCTGGGGCCAACGTCCTGACTTTC.

Here the CDR3 DNA reads TGTGCCAGCAGCTCGTCCCCGGGACTAGAAGCTTTCGAGCAGTACTTC. Its translation: CASSSSPGLEAFEQYF. V is TRBV5-6 and J is TRBJ2-7; TRBD2 matches 8 bases. CDR3 length: 16 residues. Germline loops: CDR1 SGHDT, CDR2 YYEEEE. J lost 6 bases, V lost 3 bases, and 14 bases had no gene match.

This chain joins TRBV7-7 and TRBJ2-1; D remains ambiguous. This CDR3 spans 13 amino acids. Trimming took 2 bases from V and 8 from J, leaving 10 bases between them. CDR1 SSHAT and CDR2 FNYEAQ come from the germline V gene (reference sequence). The CDR3 here is CASSLTSVHEQFF. As DNA, the CDR3 is TGTGCCAGCAGCTTAACATCCGTCCATGAGCAGTTCTTC.

This rearrangement joins TRBV7-3 to TRBJ2-7; 10 bases agree with TRBD1. V lost 4 bases, J lost 6 bases, and 12 bases stayed unmatched. Germline V lookup: CDR1 SGHTA, CDR2 FQGTGA. The CDR3 extends over 16 amino acids. The CDR3 DNA sequence: TGTGCCAGCAGCTCGCGGATGGGGACAGGGGTCGGCGAGCAGTACTTC. This encodes CASSSRMGTGVGEQYF.

V usage is TRBV15 and J usage is TRBJ2-7; perhaps TRBD2 as D (5 bases). The CDR3 sequence is 14 residues long. In germline, CDR1 is LNHNV, CDR2 YYDKDF (reference sequence). V was cut by 3 bases and J by 7 bases, with 16 bases left in between. The CDR3 nucleotides are TGTGCCACCAGCAGGGACTCCTCCCACGGGGAGCAGTACTTC. Its protein product is CATSRDSSHGEQYF.

As to this clone: The sample contains more than one DNA sequence encoding this CDR3. J is TRBJ2-3 and V is TRBV30; D is ambiguous. The CDR3 length is 15 residues. Germline V gene lookup returns CDR1 GTSNPN and CDR2 SVGIG (reference sequence). Trimming removed 3 bases at V and 2 bases at J, with 15 bases between. The CDR3 reads CAWSPPARNTDTQYF. DNA of the CDR3: TGTGCCTGGAGCCCCCCGGCTAGAAACACAGATACGCAGTATTTT.

V is TRBV6-5 and J is TRBJ1-2; D might be TRBD1 (5 bases). CDR3 length: 13 amino acids. Germline V lookup: CDR1 MNHEY, CDR2 SVGAGI. V was clipped by 5 bases and J by 3 bases, with 10 bases between them. The CDR3 DNA reads TGTGCCAGCAGTCCCCAGGGTTACTATGGCTACACCTTC. This gives the protein CASSPQGYYGYTF.

The gene calls are TRBV7-2 and TRBJ1-3; a possible D gene is TRBD1 (6 bases). Germline V gives CDR1 SGHTA, CDR2 FQGNSA. Trimming removed 2 bases at V and 0 bases at J, with 11 bases between. The CDR3 loop spans 16 amino acids. Here the CDR3 DNA reads TGTGCCAGCAGCTTAAGGCCGGACAGCTCTGGAAACACCATATATTTT. It specifies CASSLRPDSSGNTIYF.

J is TRBJ2-1 and V is TRBV7-8; a weak D match, TRBD1 (5 bases). The V gene lost 2 bases and the J gene lost 3 bases, with 23 bases spanning the gap. The CDR3 runs 19 residues. In germline, CDR1 is SGHVS, CDR2 FQNEAQ. The CDR3 DNA reads as TGTGCCAGCAGCTTACTATTGATTAGGGGCGGTGCCCGCTACAATGAGCAGTTCTTC. It specifies CASSLLLIRGGARYNEQFF.

The chain joins TRBV19 to TRBJ1-2, with TRBD1 matching 8 bases. The CDR3 has 12 residues. Germline loops: CDR1 LNHDA, CDR2 SQIVND (reference sequence). V was clipped by 10 bases and J by 4 bases; unmatched bases: 5. As DNA, the CDR3 is TGTGCCACCTCGGACAGGGTCTATGGCTACACCTTC. Translating it yields CATSDRVYGYTF.

The gene calls are TRBV5-4 and TRBJ1-6; TRBD1 agrees at 12 bases. Looked up from germline, CDR1 is SGHNT and CDR2 is YYREEE (reference sequence). Trimming removed 4 bases from V and 10 bases from J; junction bases left unmatched: 9. CDR3 length: 16 amino acids. CDR3: CASSPRDRGPGSPLHF. The DNA of the CDR3 is TGTGCCAGCAGCCCAAGGGACAGGGGGCCGGGATCACCCCTCCACTTT.

This clone came up a few times. The gene calls are TRBV18 and TRBJ1-5; 10 bases are a match to TRBD1. V shed 0 bases, J shed 4 bases, and the junction held 3 bases outside the gene matches. The CDR3 is 16 residues long. Germline assignment: CDR1 KGHSH and CDR2 LQKENI. Here the CDR3 DNA reads TGTGCCAGCTCACCACCCAGGGGACAGGGGAATCAGCCCCAGCATTTT. Its translation: CASSPPRGQGNQPQHF.

This CDR3 reads CASSRVGGQAFF. The CDR3 DNA follows: TGTGCCAGCAGCCGTGTGGGGGGGCAGGCTTTCTTT. The rearrangement joins TRBV9 to TRBJ1-1, with D perhaps TRBD1 (6 bases). Germline CDR1 and CDR2: SGDLS and YYNGEE. V lost 4 bases and J lost 11, with 15 bases in between. The CDR3 consists of 12 residues.

J is TRBJ1-5 and V is TRBV9; D is possibly TRBD1 (6 bases). Trimming pared 0 bases from V and 11 bases from J, leaving 15 bases between. The CDR3 totals 14 residues. CDR1 is SGDLS and CDR2 is YYNGEE in the germline V gene. The CDR3 loop reads CASSVDGQPQAQHF. For the CDR3, the DNA is TGTGCCAGCAGCGTAGATGGACAGCCCCAGGCCCAGCATTTT. Full variable domain (remainder filled in from reference TRBV9 and TRBJ1-5): DSGVTQTPKHLITATGQRVTLRCSPRSGDLSVYWYQQSLDQGLQFLIQYYNGEERAKGNILERFSAQQFPDLHSELNLSSLELGDSALYFCASSVDGQPQAQHFGDGTRLSIL.

This chain links TRBV28 with TRBJ1-6; 7 nucleotides match TRBD1. The CDR3 has 13 residues. V trimming: 10 bases; J trimming: 6 bases; junction bases outside the gene matches: 6. Germline lookup yields CDR1 MDHEN and CDR2 SYDVKM. This CDR3 reads CAILRGLNSPLHF. In nucleotides, the CDR3 is TGTGCCATTTTAAGGGGGCTTAATTCACCCCTCCACTTT.

This chain connects TRBV7-9 to TRBJ1-2; tentative D call: TRBD1 (6 bases). This CDR3 comprises 14 residues. V shed 1 base and J shed 7 bases, with 13 bases lying between them. The germline gives CDR1 SEHNR, CDR2 FQNEAQ (reference sequence). The CDR3 DNA follows: TGTGCCAGCAGCTTAGGACAGGACATTGGTGGCTACACCTTC. Protein: CASSLGQDIGGYTF.

The chain carries TRBV19 and TRBJ1-1, with D perhaps matching TRBD1 (6 bases). With 6 bases removed from V and 1 base from J, the gap between germline ends came to 12 bases. Germline values: CDR1 LNHDA, CDR2 SQIVND (reference sequence). The CDR3 length is 14 residues. The DNA of the CDR3 is TGTGCCAGTAGCAAGGACAGTTCGAACACTGAAGCTTTCTTT. This sequence encodes CASSKDSSNTEAFF. The variable domain in full, with the rest retrieved from reference TRBV19 and TRBJ1-1, is DGGITQSPKYLFRKEGQNVTLSCEQNLNHDAMYWYRQDPGQGLRLIYYSQIVNDFQKGDIAEGYSVSREKKESFPLTVTSAQKNPTAFYLCASSKDSSNTEAFFGQGTRLTVV.

The V call is TRBV6-5, the J call TRBJ1-6; tentatively, D is TRBD1 (5 bases). V was cut by 5 bases and J by 10 bases, with 18 bases left in between. The CDR3 is 15 amino acids. Germline V gene data show CDR1 as MNHEY and CDR2 as SVGAGI. CDR3: CASSNTAGNPSPLHF. The CDR3 DNA reads TGTGCCAGCAGTAATACCGCAGGGAACCCATCACCCCTCCACTTT.

This clone was counted a few times. The chain links TRBV7-2 to TRBJ2-7, with D unclear. CDR3 size: 14 residues. V shed 8 bases and J shed 1 base, with 15 bases lying between them. Germline CDR1 SGHTA, CDR2 FQGNSA. For the CDR3, the DNA is TGTGCCAGCGGATTAGTGCACAAGTCCTACGAGCAGTACTTC. Amino acids: CASGLVHKSYEQYF.

V and J are TRBV7-2 and TRBJ2-5; TRBD1 might be the D (5 bases). Germline CDR1 is SGHTA and CDR2 is FQGNSA. The CDR3 loop spans 16 amino acids. V dropped 4 bases and J dropped 5 bases, with 20 bases sitting between them. The CDR3 coding sequence is TGTGCCAGCAGCTGGGGTAGGGGAAGAATCCCGGAGACCCAGTACTTC. Its protein product is CASSWGRGRIPETQYF.

The chain is built from TRBV15 and TRBJ1-2, with D possibly being TRBD1 (6 bases). Germline CDR1 is LNHNV and CDR2 is YYDKDF (reference sequence). The germline V and J ends were trimmed by 3 bases and 8 bases, with 16 bases remaining between them. The length of the CDR3 is 14 residues. The CDR3 is CATSREYRERGYTF. DNA for the CDR3: TGTGCCACCAGCAGGGAATACAGGGAGCGAGGCTACACCTTC.